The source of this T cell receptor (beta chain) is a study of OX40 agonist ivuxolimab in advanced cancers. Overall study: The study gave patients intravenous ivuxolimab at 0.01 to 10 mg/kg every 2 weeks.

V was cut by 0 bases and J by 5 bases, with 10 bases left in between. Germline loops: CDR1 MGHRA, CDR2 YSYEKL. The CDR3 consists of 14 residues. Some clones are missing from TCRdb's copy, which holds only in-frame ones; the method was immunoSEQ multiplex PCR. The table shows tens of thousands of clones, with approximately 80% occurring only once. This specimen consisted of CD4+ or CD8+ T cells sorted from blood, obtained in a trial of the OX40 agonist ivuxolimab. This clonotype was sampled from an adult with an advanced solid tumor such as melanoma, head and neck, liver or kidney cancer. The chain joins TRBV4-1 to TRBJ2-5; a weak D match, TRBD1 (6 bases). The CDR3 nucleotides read TGCGCCAGCAGCCAAGATCAGGGGTTGGAGACCCAGTACTTC. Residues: CASSQDQGLETQYF.